These 27 T cell receptor beta chains share one sample of origin, sequenced in a study of cytotoxic CD8 clonotypes in ibrutinib-treated CLL. Clones were read by immunoSEQ multiplex PCR, and TCRdb kept only the in-frame ones, dropping some. The sample consists of approximately 320,000 clones, roughly 70% of them appearing once. The specimen was PBMCs, collected after 36 months of ibrutinib treatment. The receptors come from a human donor with chronic lymphocytic leukemia.

V and J are TRBV5-4 and TRBJ2-1; D gene ambiguous. Trimming removed 0 bases from V and 9 bases from J, with 7 bases in between. This CDR3 has 12 amino acids. Germline V CDR1 and CDR2: SGHNT, YYREEE (reference sequence). The CDR3 here is CASSLEGGEQFF. Here the CDR3 DNA reads TGTGCCAGCAGCTTGGAAGGTGGTGAGCAGTTCTTC.

This chain connects TRBV10-1 to TRBJ2-4; TRBD1 matches at 8 bases. Germline lookup yields CDR1 WNHNN and CDR2 SYGVQD (reference sequence). Trimming cost V 2 bases and J 7 bases; bases outside gene matches: 1. The CDR3 loop spans 13 amino acids. In DNA, the CDR3 is TGCGCCAGCAGTGAGGACAGGGGTAACATTCAGTACTTC. It specifies CASSEDRGNIQYF.

For this clone: Other DNA variants within this sample encode the same CDR3. This sequence joins TRBV9 and TRBJ2-7; D call uncertain. From germline, CDR1 is SGDLS and CDR2 YYNGEE. V was cut by 0 bases and J by 4 bases, with 8 bases left in between. CDR3 length equals 13 residues. CDR3 residues: CASSVGPAYEQYF. The CDR3 DNA sequence: TGTGCCAGCAGCGTAGGGCCGGCATACGAGCAGTACTTC.

This clone was seen once. V and J are TRBV29-1 and TRBJ1-2; D may be TRBD1 (6 bases). Germline V gene data show CDR1 as SQVTM and CDR2 as ANQGSEA. The CDR3 runs 16 residues. The V gene lost 3 bases and the J gene lost 0 bases, with 17 bases spanning the gap. The CDR3 region is CSVDFGGRETNYGYTF. The CDR3 coding sequence is TGCAGCGTTGATTTTGGGGGCAGAGAAACTAACTATGGCTACACCTTC.

The chain recombines TRBV7-2 with TRBJ1-2; 7 bases align to TRBD1. The V and J ends lost 4 bases and 4 bases, in that order; junction bases with no gene match: 18. This CDR3 has 18 amino acids. Germline V gene sequence: CDR1 SGHTA, CDR2 FQGNSA. This CDR3 is CASSYRVTGETLLYGYTF. The DNA for the CDR3 is TGTGCCAGCAGCTACCGAGTCACAGGGGAAACTCTTCTCTATGGCTACACCTTC.

The V and J genes are TRBV4-1 and TRBJ2-7; tentatively, D is TRBD1 (6 bases). Germline V CDR1 and CDR2: MGHRA, YSYEKL. Trimming removed 2 bases at V and 1 base at J, with 12 bases between. CDR3 length: 15 amino acids. Here the CDR3 reads CASSQSGHPSYEQYF. In DNA form, the CDR3 reads TGCGCCAGCAGCCAATCGGGACACCCTTCCTACGAGCAGTACTTC.

This clone was counted a few times. The chain uses TRBV5-1 and TRBJ2-3; possible D gene TRBD2, 6 bases. CDR3 length: 14 amino acids. The germline CDR1 and CDR2 sequences are SGHRS and YFSETQ. The V end lost 7 bases, the J end lost 1 base, and 13 bases lay between the germline ends. CDR3 residues: CASCREPGTDTQYF. The CDR3, as DNA: TGCGCCAGCTGCCGGGAGCCCGGCACAGATACGCAGTATTTT.

The sample holds one count of this clone. The chain employs TRBV9 and TRBJ2-1; 9 positions match TRBD2. The CDR3 is made up of 16 amino acids. The ends lost 4 bases at V and 4 bases at J; junction bases unmatched: 9. The germline V gene has CDR1 SGDLS and CDR2 YYNGEE. The CDR3 sequence: CASSPRGSGGYNEQFF. For the CDR3, the DNA is TGTGCCAGCAGCCCCAGGGGTAGCGGGGGATACAATGAGCAGTTCTTC.

Here the CDR3 reads CASSETVEQYF. As DNA, the CDR3 is TGTGCCAGCAGCGAAACTGTCGAGCAGTACTTC. The chain employs TRBV5-8 and TRBJ2-7; D unresolved. The CDR3 totals 11 residues. Trimming left V 4 bases short and J 6 bases short, with 8 bases between. Germline V CDR1 and CDR2: SGHTS, YDEGEE.

The chain joins TRBV4-1 to TRBJ1-2; D not certain. In germline, CDR1 is MGHRA, CDR2 YSYEKL. V lost 2 bases to trimming and J lost 4 bases, with 14 bases between them. The CDR3 is 15 residues long. CDR3: CASSQTESVTYGYTF. CDR3 DNA: TGCGCCAGCAGCCAAACAGAATCCGTTACCTATGGCTACACCTTC.

This clone was seen more than once but under ten times. J is TRBJ2-7 and V is TRBV5-1, with 7 bases that match TRBD1. The CDR3 has 15 amino acids. Germline CDR1 reads SGHRS; CDR2 reads YFSETQ. Trimming cost V 0 bases and J 2 bases; bases outside gene matches: 5. The CDR3 DNA reads as TGCGCCAGCAGCTTGGCCGGGACAGCAACCTACGAGCAGTACTTC. Translation gives CASSLAGTATYEQYF. The variable domain in full, completed from reference TRBV5-1 and TRBJ2-7, reads KAGVTQTPRYLIKTRGQQVTLSCSPISGHRSVSWYQQTPGQGLQFLFEYFSETQRNKGNFPGRFSGRQFSNSRSEMNVSTLELGDSALYLCASSLAGTATYEQYFGPGTRLTVT.

This CDR3 reads CASSVDSVDTQYF. In DNA, the CDR3 is TGTGCCAGCAGCGTAGACTCAGTCGATACGCAGTATTTT. The chain links TRBV9 to TRBJ2-3; D unclear. Looked up from germline, CDR1 is SGDLS and CDR2 is YYNGEE. Trimming removed 0 bases at V and 6 bases at J, with 8 bases between. The CDR3 is 13 amino acids.

V and J are TRBV7-9 and TRBJ1-2, with 8 bases lining up with TRBD1. The J segment lost 0 bases and the V segment lost 0 bases, leaving 3 bases of the junction unmatched. The germline gives CDR1 SEHNR, CDR2 FQNEAQ (reference sequence). The CDR3 runs to 16 residues. CDR3 in DNA: TGTGCCAGCAGCTTAGCCAGGGGGCTAGCTAACTATGGCTACACCTTC. It is translated as CASSLARGLANYGYTF.

This chain links TRBV10-3 with TRBJ2-7; TRBD1 agrees at 11 bases. This CDR3 has 17 residues. The V gene end was trimmed by 8 bases and the J gene end by 5 bases; junction bases not matched to a gene: 17. Per the germline V gene, CDR1 is ENHRY and CDR2 is SYGVKD. Here the CDR3 DNA reads TGTGCCATCGGGGGACGGGTAGGACAGGGGGCCGTAGACGAGCAGTACTTC. Encoded protein: CAIGGRVGQGAVDEQYF.

The chain combines TRBV6-5 with TRBJ2-5; tentatively, D is TRBD1 (5 bases). The germline V gene encodes CDR1 MNHEY and CDR2 SVGAGI. The CDR3 runs to 13 residues. The germline V and J ends were trimmed by 5 bases and 4 bases, with 11 bases remaining between them. CDR3 coding DNA: TGTGCCAGCAGTCGTACAGGTGGAGAGACCCAGTACTTC. Translated, it gives CASSRTGGETQYF.

This clone was picked up a small number of times. This rearrangement joins TRBV5-4 to TRBJ2-1, with 11 bases matching TRBD1. CDR3 length: 18 residues. Germline V CDR1 and CDR2: SGHNT, YYREEE (reference sequence). V lost 0 bases to trimming and J lost 5 bases; unmatched junction nucleotides: 10. In DNA, the CDR3 is TGTGCCAGCAGCTTGGTAGGCGGGGGACAGGGGGTCGACAATGAGCAGTTCTTC. Protein: CASSLVGGGQGVDNEQFF. The variable domain in full, completed from reference TRBV5-4 and TRBJ2-1, reads ETGVTQSPTHLIKTRGQQVTLRCSSQSGHNTVSWYQQALGQGPQFIFQYYREEENGRGNFPPRFSGLQFPNYSSELNVNALELDDSALYLCASSLVGGGQGVDNEQFFGPGTRLTVL.

The J gene is TRBJ1-4, the V gene TRBV29-1; TRBD1 aligns across 11 bases. The V and J ends lost 4 bases and 3 bases, in that order; junction bases with no gene match: 7. This CDR3 region has 16 residues. Germline V gene data show CDR1 as SQVTM and CDR2 as ANQGSEA. The CDR3 region is CSVGDRGTKANEKLFF. CDR3 DNA sequence: TGCAGCGTTGGGGACAGGGGGACTAAGGCTAATGAAAAACTGTTTTTT.

The chain links TRBV9 to TRBJ2-7; D possibly corresponds to TRBD2 (5 bases). Trimming cost V 2 bases and J 3 bases, with 12 bases left between them. This CDR3 is 14 amino acids long. Germline V gene sequence: CDR1 SGDLS, CDR2 YYNGEE. The CDR3 DNA is TGTGCCAGCAGCGTCAACACCGGAGGCTACGAGCAGTACTTC. Translated: CASSVNTGGYEQYF.

The rearrangement uses TRBV10-2 and TRBJ2-7; a possible D gene is TRBD2 (5 bases). Trimming took off 7 bases at V and 0 bases at J, with 7 bases between the two ends. The CDR3 totals 12 residues. CDR1 and CDR2 (germline): WSHSY, SAAADI. The CDR3 nucleotides are TGCGCCAGCATTGGGAGCTCCTACGAGCAGTACTTC. Translating it yields CASIGSSYEQYF.

This clone occurred a few times. The rearrangement links TRBV7-9 to TRBJ1-2; TRBD1 agrees at 7 bases. V shed 8 bases and J 6 bases; nucleotides not matched to a gene: 6. CDR1 and CDR2 from the germline V gene are SEHNR and FQNEAQ (reference sequence). The CDR3 consists of 12 residues. Here the CDR3 DNA reads TGTGCCAGCGGAAATCAGGGGGATGGCTACACCTTC. Amino acids: CASGNQGDGYTF.

The chain uses TRBV10-1 and TRBJ2-3, with 8 positions matching TRBD2. The CDR3 runs 17 residues. With V trimmed by 5 bases and J by 3 bases, 13 bases remained unmatched. Germline values: CDR1 WNHNN, CDR2 SYGVQD (reference sequence). The CDR3 DNA follows: TGCGCCAGCAGTCCCTGGATTAGCGGGAAGCTTACAGATACGCAGTATTTT. As protein: CASSPWISGKLTDTQYF.

The V gene is TRBV2, the J gene TRBJ1-5; D remains unclear. V was shortened by 3 bases and J by 2 bases, with 11 bases between the two germline ends. The CDR3 is 15 residues long. From germline, CDR1 is SNHLY and CDR2 FYNNEI. The CDR3 DNA reads as TGTGCCAGCAGTGAGTCTCGGACCCGCAATCAGCCCCAGCATTTT. It specifies CASSESRTRNQPQHF.

The chain uses TRBV4-1 and TRBJ2-3; possible D gene TRBD2, 6 bases. Trimming pared 4 bases from V and 2 bases from J, leaving 16 bases between. Per the germline V gene, CDR1 is MGHRA and CDR2 is YSYEKL. This CDR3 has 16 amino acids. CDR3 region: CASSRNFGGTTDTQYF. The CDR3 DNA reads as TGCGCCAGCAGCCGGAATTTCGGGGGAACCACAGATACGCAGTATTTT.

As to this clone: A junction boundary mismatches the germline segment, possibly from a read error. The chain links TRBV9 to TRBJ2-1; 11 bases agree with TRBD1. Germline CDR1 reads SGDLS; CDR2 reads YYNGEE. This CDR3 comprises 12 residues. CDR3 bases: TGTGCCAGCAGCCCCCGGACAGGGGGCTTGATCTTC. Protein: CASSPRTGGLIF.

This clone was found a few times. The rearrangement uses TRBV2 and TRBJ1-5, with 7 nucleotides matching TRBD1. The V gene's germline CDR1 is SNHLY and CDR2 FYNNEI. The V segment lost 6 bases and the J segment 6 bases; nucleotides outside the gene matches: 8. This CDR3 spans 14 amino acids. CDR3 nucleotides: TGTGCCAGCAGGGGGACAGTTGCAAGTCAGCCCCAGCATTTT. Translation gives CASRGTVASQPQHF.

The rearrangement links TRBV5-1 to TRBJ1-3; a possible D gene is TRBD1 (5 bases). Germline V gene lookup returns CDR1 SGHRS and CDR2 YFSETQ. V was trimmed by 0 bases and J by 4 bases, leaving 8 bases between them. The CDR3 has 14 amino acids. CDR3 nucleotide sequence: TGCGCCAGCAGCTTGGACAGGCCAGGAAACACCATATATTTT. This encodes CASSLDRPGNTIYF.

This chain connects TRBV27 to TRBJ2-7; 9 bases fit TRBD1. This CDR3 region has 15 residues. Germline values: CDR1 MNHEY, CDR2 SMNVEV (reference sequence). The V gene end was trimmed by 5 bases and the J gene end by 3 bases; junction bases not matched to a gene: 8. The CDR3 reads CASSGLGQGDYEQYF. In nucleotides, the CDR3 is TGTGCCAGCAGTGGGTTGGGACAGGGCGACTACGAGCAGTACTTC.